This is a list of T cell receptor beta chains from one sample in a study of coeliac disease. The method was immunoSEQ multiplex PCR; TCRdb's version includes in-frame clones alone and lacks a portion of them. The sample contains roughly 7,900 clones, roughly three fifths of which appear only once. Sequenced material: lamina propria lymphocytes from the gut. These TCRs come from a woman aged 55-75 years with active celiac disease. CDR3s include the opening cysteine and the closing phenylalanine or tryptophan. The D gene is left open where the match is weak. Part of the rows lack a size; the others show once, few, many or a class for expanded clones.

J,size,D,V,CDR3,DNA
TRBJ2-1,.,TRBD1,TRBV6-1,CASSESGQGKWNEQFF,TGTGCCAGCAGTGAATCCGGACAGGGGAAGTGGAATGAGCAGTTCTTC
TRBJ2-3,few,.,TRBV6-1,CASSVRGTDTQYF,TGTGCCAGCAGTGTGCGTGGCACAGATACGCAGTATTTT
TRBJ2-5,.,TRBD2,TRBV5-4,CASSPAASGETQYF,TGTGCCAGCAGCCCGGCGGCTAGCGGAGAGACCCAGTACTTC
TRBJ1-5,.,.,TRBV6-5,CASRPQRGFNQPQHF,TGTGCCAGCCGGCCCCAGCGGGGATTCAATCAGCCCCAGCATTTT
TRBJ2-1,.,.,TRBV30,CAWTPRYNEQFF,TGTGCCTGGACGCCGAGATACAATGAGCAGTTCTTC
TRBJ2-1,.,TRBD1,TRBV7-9,CASGPGTGVYNEQFF,TGTGCCAGCGGACCCGGGACAGGTGTCTACAATGAGCAGTTCTTC
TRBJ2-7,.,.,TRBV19,CASSIGGGRGSYEQYF,TGTGCCAGTAGTATAGGGGGTGGACGGGGATCCTACGAGCAGTACTTC
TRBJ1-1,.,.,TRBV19,CASSIITGLNTEAFF,TGTGCCAGTAGTATAATCACAGGGTTGAACACTGAAGCTTTCTTT
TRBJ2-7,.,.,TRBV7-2,CASSSNRGYEQYF,TGTGCCAGCAGCTCGAACAGAGGGTACGAGCAGTACTTC
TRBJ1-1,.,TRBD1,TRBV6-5,CASSSRTGATEAFF,TGTGCCAGCAGTTCCCGGACAGGGGCCACTGAAGCTTTCTTT
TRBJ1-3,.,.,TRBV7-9,CASSSSAGSSGNTIYF,TGTGCCAGCAGCTCTTCGGCGGGAAGCTCTGGAAACACCATATATTTT
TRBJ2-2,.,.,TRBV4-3,CASSRTEYGPGELFF,TGCGCCAGCAGCAGGACTGAATACGGTCCCGGGGAGCTGTTTTTT
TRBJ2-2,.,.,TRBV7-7,CASSIVRTGELFF,TGTGCTAGCAGCATTGTCCGGACCGGGGAGCTGTTTTTT
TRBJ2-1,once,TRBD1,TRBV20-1,CSALDRGEQFF,TGCAGTGCTTTAGACAGGGGTGAGCAGTTCTTC
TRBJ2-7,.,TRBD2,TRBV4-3,CASSQEMYRGGDTYEQYF,TGCGCCAGCAGCCAAGAAATGTATCGGGGGGGTGATACCTACGAGCAGTACTTC
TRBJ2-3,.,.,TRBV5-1,CASSLGSGAADTQYF,TGCGCCAGCAGCTTGGGATCAGGGGCCGCAGATACGCAGTATTTT
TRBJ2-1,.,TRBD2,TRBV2,CASSGPGLAAYNEQFF,TGTGCCAGCAGTGGGCCCGGACTAGCTGCCTACAATGAGCAGTTCTTC
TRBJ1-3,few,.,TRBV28,CASRTSGSGNTIYF,TGTGCCAGCAGGACCTCAGGCTCTGGAAACACCATATATTTT
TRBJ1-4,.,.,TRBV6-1,CASSTGATNEKLFF,TGTGCCAGCAGTACAGGTGCAACTAATGAAAAACTGTTTTTT
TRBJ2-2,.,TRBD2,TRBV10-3,CAISGGLAGGPDTGELFF,TGTGCCATCAGTGGTGGACTAGCGGGGGGGCCGGACACCGGGGAGCTGTTTTTT
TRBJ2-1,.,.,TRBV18,CASSRETEQFF,TGTGCCAGCTCCCGGGAAACTGAGCAGTTCTTC
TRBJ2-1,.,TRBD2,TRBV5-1,CASRLAGGPNEQFF,TGCGCCAGCAGGCTAGCGGGGGGGCCTAATGAGCAGTTCTTC